This T cell receptor beta chain was documented in a study of T cell responses to AZD1222 COVID-19 vaccine. Across the study: Second-dose recipients at about 4 or about 12 weeks were treated as one pooled group.

The CDR3 covers 14 residues. Germline loops: CDR1 MGHRA, CDR2 YSYEKL. The V end lost 4 bases, the J end lost 2 bases, and 12 bases lay between the germline ends. The table came from immunoSEQ multiplex PCR; TCRdb's copy has only in-frame clones and leaves some out. The sample lists approximately 160,000 clones, 90% to 95% occurring once. The receptor comes from an adult in good health. Here the sequenced sample was peripheral blood, taken on day 0 of AZD1222 vaccination. The gene calls are TRBV4-1 and TRBJ2-7; D may be TRBD2 (6 bases). The CDR3 reads CASSPGVAAYEQYF. In DNA, the CDR3 is TGCGCCAGCAGCCCGGGGGTAGCGGCCTACGAGCAGTACTTC.